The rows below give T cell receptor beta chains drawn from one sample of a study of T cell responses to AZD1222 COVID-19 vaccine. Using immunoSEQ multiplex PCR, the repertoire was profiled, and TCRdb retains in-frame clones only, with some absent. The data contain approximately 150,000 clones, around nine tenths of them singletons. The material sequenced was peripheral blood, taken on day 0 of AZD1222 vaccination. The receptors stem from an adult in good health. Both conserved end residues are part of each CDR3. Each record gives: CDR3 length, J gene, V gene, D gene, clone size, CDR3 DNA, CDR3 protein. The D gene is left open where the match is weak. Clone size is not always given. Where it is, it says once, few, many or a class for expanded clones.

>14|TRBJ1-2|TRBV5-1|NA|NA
TGCGCCAGCAGCCTACTGGACGGAAACTATGGCTACACCTTC
CASSLLDGNYGYTF
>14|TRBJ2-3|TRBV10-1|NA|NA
TGCGCCAGCAAACGGGGGAGAGGCACAGATACGCAGTATTTT
CASKRGRGTDTQYF
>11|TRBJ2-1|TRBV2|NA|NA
TGTGCCAGCGAAGACGGGAATGAGCAGTTCTTC
CASEDGNEQFF
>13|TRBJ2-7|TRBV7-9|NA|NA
TGTGCCAGCAGCCCCTTAGGGAGCTACGAGCAGTACTTC
CASSPLGSYEQYF
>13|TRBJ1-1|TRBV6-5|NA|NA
TGTGCCAGCAGTTTTTCTAATTGGGCTGAAGCTTTCTTT
CASSFSNWAEAFF
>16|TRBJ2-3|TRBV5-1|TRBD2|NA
TGCGCCAGCAGCTTGGCAGCAGCGGGATTCACAGATACGCAGTATTTT
CASSLAAAGFTDTQYF
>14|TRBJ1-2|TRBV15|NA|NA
TGTGCCACCAGCAGAGATTGGCGCAGAGGTGGCTACACCTTC
CATSRDWRRGGYTF
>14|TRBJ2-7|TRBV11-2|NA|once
TGTGCCAGCAGCTTCGGCAGGGAACCCTACGAGCAGTACTTC
CASSFGREPYEQYF
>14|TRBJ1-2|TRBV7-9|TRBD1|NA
TGTGCCAGCAGCTCCGTCACAGGGGGCTATGGCTACACCTTC
CASSSVTGGYGYTF
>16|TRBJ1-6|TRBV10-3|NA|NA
TGTGCCATCAGTGCAATTGACTTCGGCGGGAATTCACCCCTCCACTTT
CAISAIDFGGNSPLHF
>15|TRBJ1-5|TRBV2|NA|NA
TGTGCCAGCAGTGTCGGGGTGACGGGCAATCAGCCCCAGCATTTT
CASSVGVTGNQPQHF
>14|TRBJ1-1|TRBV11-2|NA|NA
TGTGCCAGCAGCGTCCATAACAGGGACACTGAAGCTTTCTTT
CASSVHNRDTEAFF
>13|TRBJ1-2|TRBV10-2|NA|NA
TGCGCCAGCGGGCAACAGGGCAATCGCGGCTACACCTTC
CASGQQGNRGYTF
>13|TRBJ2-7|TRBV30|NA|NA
TGTGCCTGGAGTAGGGGGGAGGGCCTCGAGCAGTACTTC
CAWSRGEGLEQYF
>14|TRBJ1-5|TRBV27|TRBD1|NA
TGTGCCAGCAGAGGGACAGGAAGCAATCAGCCCCAGCATTTT
CASRGTGSNQPQHF
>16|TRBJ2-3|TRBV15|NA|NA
TGTGCCACCAGCAGAGATCTGCCTTTACTCACAGATACGCAGTATTTT
CATSRDLPLLTDTQYF
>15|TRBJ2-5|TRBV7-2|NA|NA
TGTGCCAGCACCCGGGAGAGGGGGAATAAAGAGACCCAGTACTTC
CASTRERGNKETQYF